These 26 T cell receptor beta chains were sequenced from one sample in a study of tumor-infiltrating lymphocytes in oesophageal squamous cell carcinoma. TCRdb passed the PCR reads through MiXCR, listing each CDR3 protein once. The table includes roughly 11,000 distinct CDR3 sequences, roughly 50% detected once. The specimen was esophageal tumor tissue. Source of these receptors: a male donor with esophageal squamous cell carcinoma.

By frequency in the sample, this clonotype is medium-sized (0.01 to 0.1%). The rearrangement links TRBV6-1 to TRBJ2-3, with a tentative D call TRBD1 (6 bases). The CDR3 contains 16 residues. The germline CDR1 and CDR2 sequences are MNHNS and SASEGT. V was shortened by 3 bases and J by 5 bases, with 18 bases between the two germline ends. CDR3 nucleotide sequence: TGTGCCAGCAGTGACCTATTGAGACAGGAGAAAGATACGCAGTATTTT. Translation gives CASSDLLRQEKDTQYF.

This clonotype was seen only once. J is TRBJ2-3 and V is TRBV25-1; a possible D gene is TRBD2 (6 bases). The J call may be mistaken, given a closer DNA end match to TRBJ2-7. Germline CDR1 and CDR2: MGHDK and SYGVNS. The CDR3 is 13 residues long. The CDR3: CASGINSGYEQYF. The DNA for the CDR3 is TGTGCCAGCGGGATAAATAGCGGTTACGAGCAGTACTTC.

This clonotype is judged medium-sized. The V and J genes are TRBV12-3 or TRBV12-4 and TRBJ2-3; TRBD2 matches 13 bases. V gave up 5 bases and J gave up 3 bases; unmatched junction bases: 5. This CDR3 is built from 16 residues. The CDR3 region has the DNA TGTGCCAGCAGTCCTAGGACTAGCGGGAGAACAGATACGCAGTATTTT. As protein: CASSPRTSGRTDTQYF.

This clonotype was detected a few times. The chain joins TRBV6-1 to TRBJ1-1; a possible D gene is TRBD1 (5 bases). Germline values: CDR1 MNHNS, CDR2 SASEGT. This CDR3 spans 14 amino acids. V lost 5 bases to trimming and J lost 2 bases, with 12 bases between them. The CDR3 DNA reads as TGTGCCAGCAGTTACGGAGGGGCTAACACTGAAGCTTTCTTT. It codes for CASSYGGANTEAFF.

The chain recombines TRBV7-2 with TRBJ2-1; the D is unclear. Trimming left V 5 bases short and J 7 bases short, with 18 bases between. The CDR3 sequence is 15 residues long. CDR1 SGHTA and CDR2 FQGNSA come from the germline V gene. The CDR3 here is CASSQRLYAGNEQFF. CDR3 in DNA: TGTGCCAGCAGCCAACGTTTATACGCCGGGAATGAGCAGTTCTTC. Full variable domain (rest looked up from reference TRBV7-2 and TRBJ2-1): GAGVSQSPSNKVTEKGKDVELRCDPISGHTALYWYRQSLGQGLEFLIYFQGNSAPDKSGLPSDRFSAERTGGSVSTLTIQRTQQEDSAVYLCASSQRLYAGNEQFFGPGTRLTVL.

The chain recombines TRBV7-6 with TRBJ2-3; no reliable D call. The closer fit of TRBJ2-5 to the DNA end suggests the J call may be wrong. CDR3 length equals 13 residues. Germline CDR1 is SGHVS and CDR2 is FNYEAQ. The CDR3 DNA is TGTGCCAGCAGCCGCGACCGGGAAGAGACCCAGTACTTC. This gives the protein CASSRDREETQYF.

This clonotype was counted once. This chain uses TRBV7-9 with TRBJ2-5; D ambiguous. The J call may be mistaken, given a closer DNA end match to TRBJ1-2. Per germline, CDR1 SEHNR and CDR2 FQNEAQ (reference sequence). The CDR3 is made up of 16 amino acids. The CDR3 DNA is TGTGCCAGCAGCTTAGTGGGAGGGCGGGCTAACTATGGCTACACCTTC. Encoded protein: CASSLVGGRANYGYTF.

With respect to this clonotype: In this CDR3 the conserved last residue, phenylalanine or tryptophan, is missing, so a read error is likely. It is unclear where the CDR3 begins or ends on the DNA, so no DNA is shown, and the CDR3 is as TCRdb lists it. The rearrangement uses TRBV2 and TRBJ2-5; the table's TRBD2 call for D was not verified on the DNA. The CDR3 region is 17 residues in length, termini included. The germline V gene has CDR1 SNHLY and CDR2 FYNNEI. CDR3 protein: CASSENTAKNSPLHFGN.

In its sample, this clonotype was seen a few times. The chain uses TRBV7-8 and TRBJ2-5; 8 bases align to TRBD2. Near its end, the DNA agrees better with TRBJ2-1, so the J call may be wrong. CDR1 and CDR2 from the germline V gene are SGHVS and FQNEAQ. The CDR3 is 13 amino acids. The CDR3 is CVTKRGRNNEQFF. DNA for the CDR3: TGTGTCACAAAGCGGGGGAGGAACAATGAGCAGTTCTTC.

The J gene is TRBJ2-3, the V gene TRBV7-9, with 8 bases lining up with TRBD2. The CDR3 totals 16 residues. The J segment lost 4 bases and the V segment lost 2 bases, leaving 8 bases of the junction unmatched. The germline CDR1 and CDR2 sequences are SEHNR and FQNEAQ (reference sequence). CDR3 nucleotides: TGTGCCAGCAGCTTACGCAGCGGGAGAAGCCCAGATACGCAGTATTTT. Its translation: CASSLRSGRSPDTQYF.

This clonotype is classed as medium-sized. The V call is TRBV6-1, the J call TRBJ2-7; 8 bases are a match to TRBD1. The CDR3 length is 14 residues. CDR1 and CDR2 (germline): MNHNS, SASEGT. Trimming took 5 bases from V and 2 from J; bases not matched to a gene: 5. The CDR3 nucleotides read TGTGCCAGCAGTAACACAGGGGGTACCTACGAGCAGTACTTC. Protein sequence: CASSNTGGTYEQYF.

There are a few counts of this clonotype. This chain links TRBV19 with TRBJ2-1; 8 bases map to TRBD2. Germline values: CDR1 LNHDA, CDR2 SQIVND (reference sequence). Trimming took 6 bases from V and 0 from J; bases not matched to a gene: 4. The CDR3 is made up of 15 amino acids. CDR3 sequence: CASRHSGSSYNEQFF. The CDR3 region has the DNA TGTGCCAGTAGACACAGCGGGAGCTCCTACAATGAGCAGTTCTTC.

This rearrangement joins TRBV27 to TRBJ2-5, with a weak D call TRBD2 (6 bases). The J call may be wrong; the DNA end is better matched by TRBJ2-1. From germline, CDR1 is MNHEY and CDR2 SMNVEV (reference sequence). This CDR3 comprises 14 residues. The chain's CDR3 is CASSLKGGYNEQFF. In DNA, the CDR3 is TGTGCCAGCAGTTTAAAGGGAGGATACAATGAGCAGTTCTTC.

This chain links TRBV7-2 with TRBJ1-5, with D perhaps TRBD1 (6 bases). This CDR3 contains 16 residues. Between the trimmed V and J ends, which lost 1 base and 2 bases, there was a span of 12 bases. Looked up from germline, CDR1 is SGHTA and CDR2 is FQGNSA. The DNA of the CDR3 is TGTGCCAGCAGCTTAGGGTGGGCAGGGGGCAATCAGCCCCAGCATTTT. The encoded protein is CASSLGWAGGNQPQHF.

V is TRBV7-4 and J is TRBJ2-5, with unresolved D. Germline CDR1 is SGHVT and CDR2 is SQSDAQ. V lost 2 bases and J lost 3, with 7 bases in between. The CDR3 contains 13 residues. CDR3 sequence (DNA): TGTGCCAGCAGCTTACGGGCTGAAGAGACCCAGTACTTC. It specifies CASSLRAEETQYF. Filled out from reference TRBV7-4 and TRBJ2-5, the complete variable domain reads GAGVSQSPRYKVAKRGRDVALRCDSISGHVTLYWYRQTLGQGSEVLTYSQSDAQRDKSGRPSGRFSAERPERSVSTLKIQRTEQGDSAVYLCASSLRAEETQYFGPGTRLLVL.

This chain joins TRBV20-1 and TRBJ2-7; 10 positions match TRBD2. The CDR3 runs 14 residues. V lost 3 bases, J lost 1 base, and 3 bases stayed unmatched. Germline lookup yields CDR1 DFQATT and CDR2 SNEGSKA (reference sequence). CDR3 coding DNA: TGCAGTGCTAGCTCGACTAGCGGGTCCTACGAGCAGTACTTC. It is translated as CSASSTSGSYEQYF.

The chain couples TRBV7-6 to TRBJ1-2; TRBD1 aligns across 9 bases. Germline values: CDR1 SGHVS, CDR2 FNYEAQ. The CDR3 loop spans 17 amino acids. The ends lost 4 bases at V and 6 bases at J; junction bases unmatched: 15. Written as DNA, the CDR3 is TGTGCCAGCAGCTCACATATACCCGGACAGGGGAGGAATGGCTACACCTTC. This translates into CASSSHIPGQGRNGYTF.

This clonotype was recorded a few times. CDR3 in DNA: TGTGCCACATATCGGGGGGGCGATTACAATGAGCAGTTCTTC. This codes for CATYRGGDYNEQFF. The chain combines TRBV27 with TRBJ2-1; 8 bases map to TRBD2. Germline CDR1 reads MNHEY; CDR2 reads SMNVEV (reference sequence). J was trimmed by 4 bases and V by 10 bases; bases with no gene match: 9. The CDR3 spans 14 residues.

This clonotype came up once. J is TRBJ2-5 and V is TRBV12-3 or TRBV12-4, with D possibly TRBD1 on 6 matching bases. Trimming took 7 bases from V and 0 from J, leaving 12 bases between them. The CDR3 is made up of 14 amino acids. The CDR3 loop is CASTLQGNQETQYF. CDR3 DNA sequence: TGTGCCAGCACCCTCCAGGGGAACCAAGAGACCCAGTACTTC.

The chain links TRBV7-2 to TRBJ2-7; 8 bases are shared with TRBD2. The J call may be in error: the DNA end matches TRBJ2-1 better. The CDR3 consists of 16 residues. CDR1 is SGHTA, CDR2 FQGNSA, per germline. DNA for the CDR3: TGTGCCAGCAGCTTAGCGACGGGAGGGCCACACAATGAGCAGTTCTTC. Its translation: CASSLATGGPHNEQFF.

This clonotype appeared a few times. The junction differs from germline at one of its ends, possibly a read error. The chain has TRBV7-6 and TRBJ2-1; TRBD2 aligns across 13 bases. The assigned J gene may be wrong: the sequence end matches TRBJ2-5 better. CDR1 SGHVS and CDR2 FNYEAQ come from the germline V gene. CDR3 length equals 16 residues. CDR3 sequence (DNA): TGTGCTAGCAGCCAAGGGGGGGGACTAGCGGGGACCGCCCAGTACTTC. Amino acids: CASSQGGGLAGTAQYF.

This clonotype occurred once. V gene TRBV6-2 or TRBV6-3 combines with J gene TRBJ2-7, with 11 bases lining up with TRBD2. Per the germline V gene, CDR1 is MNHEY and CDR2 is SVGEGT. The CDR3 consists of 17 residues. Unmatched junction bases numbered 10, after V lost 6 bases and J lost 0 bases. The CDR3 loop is CASSPFSGGAYSYEQYF. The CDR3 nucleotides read TGTGCCAGCAGCCCGTTTAGCGGGGGGGCCTACTCCTACGAGCAGTACTTC.

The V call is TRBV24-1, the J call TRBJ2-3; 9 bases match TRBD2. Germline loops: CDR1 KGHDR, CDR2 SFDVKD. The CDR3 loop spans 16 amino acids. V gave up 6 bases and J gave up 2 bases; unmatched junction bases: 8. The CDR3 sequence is CATSFGTSWDTDTQYF. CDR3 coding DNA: TGTGCCACCAGTTTCGGGACTAGCTGGGACACAGATACGCAGTATTTT.

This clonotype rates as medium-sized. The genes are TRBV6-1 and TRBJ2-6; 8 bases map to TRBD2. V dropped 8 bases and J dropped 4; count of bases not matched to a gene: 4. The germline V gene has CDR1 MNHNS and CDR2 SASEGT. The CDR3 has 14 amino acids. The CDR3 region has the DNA TGTGCCAGCGAGCGGGAGTCCGGGGCCAACGTCCTGACTTTC. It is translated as CASERESGANVLTF.

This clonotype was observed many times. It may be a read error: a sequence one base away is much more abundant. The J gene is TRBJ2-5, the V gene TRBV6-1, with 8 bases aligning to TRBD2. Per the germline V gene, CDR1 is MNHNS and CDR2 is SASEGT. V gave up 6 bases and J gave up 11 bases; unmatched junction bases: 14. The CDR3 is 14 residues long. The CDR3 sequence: CASRGLGGYNEQYF. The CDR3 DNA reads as TGTGCCAGCAGGGGACTAGGTGGCTACAATGAGCAGTACTTC.

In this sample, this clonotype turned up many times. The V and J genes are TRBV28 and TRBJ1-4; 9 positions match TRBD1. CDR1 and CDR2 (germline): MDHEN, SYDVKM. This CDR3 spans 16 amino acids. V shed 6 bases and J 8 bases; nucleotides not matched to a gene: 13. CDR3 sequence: CASSLTGGVLGEKLFF. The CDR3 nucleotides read TGTGCCAGCAGCCTCACAGGGGGCGTTCTTGGGGAAAAACTGTTTTTT.